This T cell receptor (beta chain) was documented in a study of T cell changes during pregnancy in multiple sclerosis. Libraries were prepared by immunoSEQ multiplex PCR; TCRdb keeps only in-frame clonotypes and omits some of them. The table has just over 80,000 clones, around 96% seen once; the top ten hold roughly 1.2%. This clone was seen just once. Losses at the gene ends were 3 bases for V and 7 bases for J; bases not matched to a gene: 2. This CDR3 comprises 13 residues. Germline V CDR1 and CDR2: SGHAT, FQNNGV. The specimen comprised peripheral blood, sampled in the second trimester of pregnancy. The V call is TRBV11-2, the J call TRBJ2-1; 8 bases align to TRBD1. This TCR came from a female donor with multiple sclerosis, enrolled in a pregnancy study. CDR3 DNA: TGTGCCAGCAGCTTCCGACAGGGGAATGAGCAGTTCTTC. This translates into CASSFRQGNEQFF.